Shown below are 3 T cell receptor beta chains from a single sample sequenced in a study of human T cells and chemical hapten exposure. Time point given: patch test 1, 2 weeks after DPC sensitization. Treatment denoted: therapeutic diphenylcyclopropenone sensitization with weekly scalp DPC. From the RACE reads, TCRdb called clonotypes with MiXCR, one entry per CDR3 protein. The table records some 180,000 distinct CDR3 sequences, about 22% of them present only once. Here the sequenced sample was whole blood, taken in connection with sensitization to the hapten diphenylcyclopropenone (DPC). These TCRs come from a woman between 45 and 65 years old with alopecia areata. Some clones in this sample may be carry-over from other donors' samples.

This clonotype was counted many times. This chain joins TRBV9 and TRBJ2-3, with 15 bases aligning to TRBD2. Germline V CDR1 and CDR2: SGDLS, YYNGEE. V was clipped by 3 bases and J by 3 bases; unmatched bases: 5. The CDR3 is made up of 17 amino acids. CDR3 sequence (DNA): TGTGCCAGCAGCGAGAGGGGACTAGCGGGAGGAACAGATACGCAGTATTTT. Translated: CASSERGLAGGTDTQYF.

This chain links TRBV5-5 with TRBJ2-3; no clear D gene. V shed 4 bases and J shed 6 bases, with 15 bases lying between them. Germline V lookup: CDR1 SGHKS, CDR2 YYEKEE (reference sequence). This CDR3 comprises 14 residues. The CDR3 is CASSPQPGPDTQYF. In nucleotides, the CDR3 is TGTGCCAGCAGCCCCCAGCCCGGTCCCGATACGCAGTATTTT.

The J gene is TRBJ2-1, the V gene TRBV5-1, with 8 bases lining up with TRBD2. The CDR3 runs to 15 residues. Germline V gives CDR1 SGHRS, CDR2 YFSETQ. V shed 4 bases and J 7 bases; nucleotides not matched to a gene: 10. The CDR3 DNA reads as TGCGCCAGCAGCGGAACTAGCGGACGCTGGAATGAGCAGTTCTTC. Translating gives CASSGTSGRWNEQFF.